Listed below are T cell receptor beta chains from one sample, sequenced in a study of identical twins. TCRdb passed the 5' RACE reads through MiXCR, listing each CDR3 protein once. Of more than 600,000 distinct CDR3 sequences in the sample, over 15% were seen once. These data are also associated with another study on T cells expressing NK-cell markers.

Material for sequencing was PBMCs. These receptors all come from a woman aged 18-29 years in good health. Both conserved end residues are part of each CDR3. A D gene is named only where the DNA matches it firmly. Rows may omit the clone size; those that give it use once, few, many or a size class.

j_call d_call clone_size v_call cdr3_aa cdr3_nt
TRBJ2-1 TRBD2 - TRBV29-1 CSVRLAGIEQFF TGCAGCGTTAGACTAGCGGGAATTGAGCAGTTCTTC
TRBJ1-1 TRBD1 - TRBV20-1 CSAVYRGGVTEAFF TGCAGTGCTGTCTACAGGGGTGGTGTCACTGAAGCTTTCTTT
TRBJ2-7 TRBD1 - TRBV5-6 CASSLPRDSSYEQYF TGTGCCAGCAGCTTACCCCGGGACAGCTCCTACGAGCAGTACTTC
TRBJ1-5 - - TRBV12-3/TRBV12-4 CASSLAGIGGGGQPQHF TGTGCCAGCAGTTTAGCGGGTATCGGGGGGGGAGGACAGCCCCAGCATTTT
TRBJ2-1 TRBD2 - TRBV7-8 CASSLLGLAKVYNEQFF TGTGCCAGCAGCTTACTTGGACTAGCGAAGGTATACAATGAGCAGTTCTTC
TRBJ2-3 - - TRBV2 CASTITRDTQYF TGTGCCAGCACTATAACAAGGGATACGCAGTATTTT
TRBJ2-1 TRBD2 - TRBV10-1 CASSERLAGHPNEQFF TGCGCCAGCAGTGAGCGGCTAGCGGGGCATCCCAATGAGCAGTTCTTC
TRBJ2-1 - few TRBV20-1 CSVWGSSYNEQFF TGCAGTGTGTGGGGGAGCTCCTACAATGAGCAGTTCTTC
TRBJ2-1 - many TRBV10-1 CASSERGGSSYNEQFF TGCGCCAGCAGTGAGCGGGGTGGGAGCTCCTACAATGAGCAGTTCTTC
TRBJ2-1 TRBD2 - TRBV2 CASSATSGSVDEQFF TGTGCCAGCAGTGCGACTAGCGGGAGCGTGGATGAGCAGTTCTTC
TRBJ2-3 - - TRBV28 CASSSKAAYTDTQYF TGTGCCAGCAGTTCAAAAGCGGCCTACACAGATACGCAGTATTTT
TRBJ2-2 - few TRBV20-1 CSALGRVGTGELFF TGCAGTGCTCTCGGGCGAGTTGGGACCGGGGAGCTGTTTTTT
TRBJ1-2 TRBD1 - TRBV29-1 CSVLKTGIYGYTF TGCAGCGTTCTGAAGACAGGGATTTATGGCTACACCTTC
TRBJ2-1 - many TRBV2 CASSETPSSHYNEQFF TGTGCCAGCAGTGAAACCCCTAGCTCCCATTACAATGAGCAGTTCTTC
TRBJ1-5 - few TRBV15 CATSLRGGGVYQPQHF TGTGCCACCAGCTTAAGGGGTGGGGGTGTGTATCAGCCCCAGCATTTT
TRBJ1-1 TRBD1 - TRBV20-1 CSAGDREAFF TGCAGTGCTGGGGACAGGGAAGCTTTCTTT